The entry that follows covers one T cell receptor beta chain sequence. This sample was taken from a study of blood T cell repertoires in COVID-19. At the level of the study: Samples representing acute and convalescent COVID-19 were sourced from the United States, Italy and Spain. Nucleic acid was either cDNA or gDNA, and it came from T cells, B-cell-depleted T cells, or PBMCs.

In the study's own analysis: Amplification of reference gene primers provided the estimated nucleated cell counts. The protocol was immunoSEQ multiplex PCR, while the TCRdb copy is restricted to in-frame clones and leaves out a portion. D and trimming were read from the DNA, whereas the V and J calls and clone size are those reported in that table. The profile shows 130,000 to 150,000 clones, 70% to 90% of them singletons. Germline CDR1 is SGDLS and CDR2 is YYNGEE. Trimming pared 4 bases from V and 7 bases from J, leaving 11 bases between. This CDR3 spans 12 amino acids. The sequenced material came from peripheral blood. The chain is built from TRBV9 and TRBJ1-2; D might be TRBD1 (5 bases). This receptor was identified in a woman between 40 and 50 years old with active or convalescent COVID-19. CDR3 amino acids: CASSPGGSGYTF. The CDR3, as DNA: TGTGCCAGCAGCCCGGGGGGTAGTGGCTACACCTTC.